This TCR beta chain was profiled in a study of shared clonotypes between healthy human individuals. Clones were sequenced by immunoSEQ multiplex PCR, and TCRdb holds only the in-frame ones, with some missing. Among some 2,500,000 clones listed, 85% to 95% were seen once. The CDR3 contains 16 residues. Trimming stripped 1 base from V and 2 bases from J, with 9 bases between. Germline lookup yields CDR1 MDHEN and CDR2 SYDVKM. The sample comprised naive CD4+ T cells from PBMCs. Subset in this sample: CD45RA+ positively selected. This sequence was found in a man aged 18 to 29 in good health. Some clones in this sample may be carry-over from other donors' samples. The chain employs TRBV28 and TRBJ2-6; no firm D call. This CDR3 reads CASSLLKGPGANVLTF. The CDR3 nucleotides are TGTGCCAGCAGTTTATTAAAAGGCCCTGGGGCCAACGTCCTGACTTTC.